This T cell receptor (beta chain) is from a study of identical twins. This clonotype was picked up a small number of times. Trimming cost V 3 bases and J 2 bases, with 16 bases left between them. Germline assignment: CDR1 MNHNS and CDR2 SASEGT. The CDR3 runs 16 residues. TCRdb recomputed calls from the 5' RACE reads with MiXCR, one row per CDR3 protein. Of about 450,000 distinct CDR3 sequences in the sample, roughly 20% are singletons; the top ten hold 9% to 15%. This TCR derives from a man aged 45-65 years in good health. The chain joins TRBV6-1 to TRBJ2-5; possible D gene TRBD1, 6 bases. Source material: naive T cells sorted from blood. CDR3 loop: CASSEWTDVGQETQYF. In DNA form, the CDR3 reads TGTGCCAGCAGTGAGTGGACAGACGTGGGACAAGAGACCCAGTACTTC.